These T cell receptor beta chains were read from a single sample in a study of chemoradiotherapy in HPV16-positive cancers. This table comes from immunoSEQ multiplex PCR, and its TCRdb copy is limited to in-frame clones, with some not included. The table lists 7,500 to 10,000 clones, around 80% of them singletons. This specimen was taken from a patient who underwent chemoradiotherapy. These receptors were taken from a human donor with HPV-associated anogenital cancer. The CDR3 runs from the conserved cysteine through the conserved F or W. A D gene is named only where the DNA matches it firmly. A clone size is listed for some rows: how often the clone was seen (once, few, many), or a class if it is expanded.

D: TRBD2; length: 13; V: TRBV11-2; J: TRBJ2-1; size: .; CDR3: CASSHGTSGEQFF; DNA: TGTGCCAGCAGCCACGGGACTAGCGGGGAGCAGTTCTTC
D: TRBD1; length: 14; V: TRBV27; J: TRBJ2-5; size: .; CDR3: CASSLRTGAETQYF; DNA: TGTGCCAGCAGTTTGAGGACAGGGGCGGAGACCCAGTACTTC
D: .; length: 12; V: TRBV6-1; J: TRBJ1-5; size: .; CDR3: CASSGDRRAQHF; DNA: TGTGCCAGCAGTGGAGACCGTCGGGCCCAGCATTTT
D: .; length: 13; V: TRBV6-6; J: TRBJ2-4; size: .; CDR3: CASSYPQNPIQYF; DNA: TGTGCCAGCAGTTACCCACAAAATCCCATTCAGTACTTC
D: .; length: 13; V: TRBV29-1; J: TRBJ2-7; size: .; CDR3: CSVEDRGTSEQYF; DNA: TGCAGCGTTGAAGACAGGGGAACGAGCGAGCAGTACTTC
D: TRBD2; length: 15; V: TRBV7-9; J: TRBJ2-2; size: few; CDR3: CASSPRSGTTGELFF; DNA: TGTGCCAGCAGCCCCAGGAGCGGGACTACCGGGGAGCTGTTTTTT
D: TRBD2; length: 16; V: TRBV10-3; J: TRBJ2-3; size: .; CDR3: CAISEYAGGLTDTQYF; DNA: TGTGCCATCAGTGAGTACGCGGGGGGGCTAACAGATACGCAGTATTTT
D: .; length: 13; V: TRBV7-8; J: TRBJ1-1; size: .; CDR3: CASSPSSRRGAFF; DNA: TGTGCCAGCAGCCCTTCATCTCGGCGAGGAGCTTTCTTT
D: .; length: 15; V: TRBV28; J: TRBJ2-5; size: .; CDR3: CASSPLLRARETQYF; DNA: TGTGCCAGCAGTCCCCTACTCAGGGCGAGAGAGACCCAGTACTTC
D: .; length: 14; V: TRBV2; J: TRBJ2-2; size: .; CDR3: CASSDFRGSGELFF; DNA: TGTGCCAGCAGTGATTTTCGGGGGAGCGGGGAGCTGTTTTTT
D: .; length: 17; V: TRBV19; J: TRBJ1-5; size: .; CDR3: CASSLEGGVQGNQPQHF; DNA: TGTGCCAGTAGTTTGGAGGGGGGTGTACAGGGCAATCAGCCCCAGCATTTT
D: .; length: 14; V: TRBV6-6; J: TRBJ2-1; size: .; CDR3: CASRQTRGYNEQFF; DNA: TGTGCCAGCAGGCAAACCCGAGGCTACAATGAGCAGTTCTTC
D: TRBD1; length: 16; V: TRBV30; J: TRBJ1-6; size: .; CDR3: CAWSKAQGTYNSPLHF; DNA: TGTGCCTGGAGTAAAGCACAGGGGACCTATAATTCACCCCTCCACTTT
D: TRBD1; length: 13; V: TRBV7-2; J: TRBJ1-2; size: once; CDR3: CTSSETGASGYTF; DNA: TGTACCAGCAGCGAGACAGGGGCTAGTGGCTACACCTTC
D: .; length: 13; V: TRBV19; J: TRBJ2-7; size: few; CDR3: CASSLVGFHEQYF; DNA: TGTGCCAGTAGTTTGGTAGGGTTCCACGAGCAGTACTTC
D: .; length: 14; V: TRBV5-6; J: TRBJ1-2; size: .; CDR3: CASSLWRVDYGYTF; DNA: TGTGCCAGCAGTTTATGGAGGGTGGACTATGGCTACACCTTC
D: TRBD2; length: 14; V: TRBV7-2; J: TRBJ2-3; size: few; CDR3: CASSPGTSGLTQYF; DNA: TGTGCCAGCAGCCCCGGGACTAGCGGCCTTACGCAGTATTTT
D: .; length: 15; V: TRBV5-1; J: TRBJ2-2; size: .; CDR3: CASSLVQRNTGELFF; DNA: TGCGCCAGCAGCTTGGTGCAACGGAACACCGGGGAGCTGTTTTTT
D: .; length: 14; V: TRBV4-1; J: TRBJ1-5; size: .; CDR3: CASSDTGRNQPQHF; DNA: TGCGCCAGCAGCGACACAGGACGCAATCAGCCCCAGCATTTT
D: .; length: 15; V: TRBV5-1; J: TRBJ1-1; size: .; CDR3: CASSLEVRTNTEAFF; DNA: TGCGCCAGCAGCTTGGAGGTCAGGACAAACACTGAAGCTTTCTTT
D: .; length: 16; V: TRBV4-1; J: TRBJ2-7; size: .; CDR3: CASSQEVLASSYEQYF; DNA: TGCGCCAGCAGCCAAGAGGTTCTAGCGTCCTCCTACGAGCAGTACTTC
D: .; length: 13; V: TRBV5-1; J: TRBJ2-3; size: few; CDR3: CASSLSSPDTQYF; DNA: TGCGCCAGCAGCTTGTCTAGCCCAGATACGCAGTATTTT
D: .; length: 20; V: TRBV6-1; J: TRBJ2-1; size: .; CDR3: CASSEGPSLTKARANNEQFF; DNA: TGTGCCAGCAGTGAAGGGCCCAGCCTAACCAAAGCAAGGGCTAACAATGAGCAGTTCTTC